A single sample is the source of the 27 T cell receptor beta chains below, sequenced in a study of shared clonotypes between healthy human individuals. Clones were sequenced by immunoSEQ multiplex PCR, and TCRdb holds only the in-frame ones, with some missing. The repertoire includes fewer than 1 million clones, 90% to 97% of them detected once, and less than 0.25% sits in the top ten. Positive CCR7 selection of CD45RO-negative cells yielded the naive CD8 cells, and terminally differentiated effector memory CD45RA+ cells were excluded. The sample was naive CD8+ T cells sorted from blood. These receptors were taken from a man younger than 40 in good health.

The genes are TRBV11-2 and TRBJ2-7; a weak D match, TRBD1 (6 bases). Per germline, CDR1 SGHAT and CDR2 FQNNGV. The V end was cut by 5 bases, the J end by 2 bases, with 10 bases between. The CDR3 covers 13 residues. The CDR3 coding sequence is TGTGCCAGCAGCATATACAGGGCCTACGAGCAGTACTTC. It translates to CASSIYRAYEQYF.

The chain has TRBV27 and TRBJ1-1, with D tentatively TRBD1 (6 bases). Trimming shortened V by 7 bases and J by 3 bases, and 12 bases separated the two germline ends. Germline CDR1 is MNHEY and CDR2 is SMNVEV (reference sequence). CDR3 length: 13 amino acids. This CDR3 reads CASKQGLYTEAFF. The CDR3 bases are TGTGCCAGCAAACAGGGTTTGTACACTGAAGCTTTCTTT.

In nucleotides, the CDR3 is TGTGCCAGCGAGGGGACAGGGTTCGAGCAGTACTTC. Its protein product is CASEGTGFEQYF. The chain combines TRBV25-1 with TRBJ2-7; 9 positions match TRBD1. The germline V gene encodes CDR1 MGHDK and CDR2 SYGVNS. Unmatched junction bases numbered 5, after V lost 8 bases and J lost 6 bases. The CDR3 has 12 residues.

This clone was observed a single time. The V and J genes are TRBV6-5 and TRBJ2-5, with 10 bases that match TRBD1. Trimming cost V 4 bases and J 5 bases; bases outside gene matches: 4. This CDR3 has 14 amino acids. CDR1 and CDR2 (germline): MNHEY, SVGAGI. The CDR3 here is CASSSDRGLETQYF. The CDR3 DNA reads as TGTGCCAGCAGTTCCGACAGGGGGCTTGAGACCCAGTACTTC.

Comment on this clone: Its ends do not fully match the called genes, so a read error is possible. The chain couples TRBV15 to TRBJ2-3; 10 nucleotides match TRBD2. Germline CDR1 is LNHNV and CDR2 is YYDKDF (reference sequence). This CDR3 region has 16 residues. This CDR3 is CATTRSGRASTDTQYF. CDR3 DNA: TGTGCCACCACCAGAAGCGGGAGGGCTAGCACAGATACGCAGTATTTT.

The rearrangement links TRBV7-2 to TRBJ2-2, with D perhaps being TRBD1 or TRBD2 (5 bases each). CDR1 SGHTA and CDR2 FQGNSA come from the germline V gene. The CDR3 contains 16 residues. Trimming stripped 4 bases from V and 8 bases from J, with 20 bases between. CDR3 in DNA: TGTGCCAGCAGCTCCCCACGGGACGAAATAAGAGGGGAGCTGTTTTTT. This sequence encodes CASSSPRDEIRGELFF.

The J gene is TRBJ2-4, the V gene TRBV2; TRBD1 agrees at 9 bases. Per germline, CDR1 SNHLY and CDR2 FYNNEI. V gave up 6 bases and J gave up 6 bases; unmatched junction bases: 12. This CDR3 contains 16 residues. DNA of the CDR3: TGTGCCAGCAGCGGATCAGGGACAGGGTGGGGAAACATTCAGTACTTC. It yields the protein CASSGSGTGWGNIQYF.

The rearrangement uses TRBV19 and TRBJ2-1; no firm D call. CDR1 LNHDA and CDR2 SQIVND come from the germline V gene (reference sequence). With 2 bases removed from V and 6 bases from J, the gap between germline ends came to 8 bases. This CDR3 has 13 residues. The CDR3 DNA reads TGTGCCAGTAGTATAATGGAAGGCAATGAGCAGTTCTTC. It specifies CASSIMEGNEQFF. The full variable domain, its missing parts supplied by reference TRBV19 and TRBJ2-1, is DGGITQSPKYLFRKEGQNVTLSCEQNLNHDAMYWYRQDPGQGLRLIYYSQIVNDFQKGDIAEGYSVSREKKESFPLTVTSAQKNPTAFYLCASSIMEGNEQFFGPGTRLTVL.

The chain joins TRBV27 to TRBJ2-7, with D perhaps matching TRBD2 (6 bases). CDR1 MNHEY and CDR2 SMNVEV come from the germline V gene (reference sequence). The CDR3 extends over 13 amino acids. V lost 8 bases to trimming and J lost 0 bases, with 11 bases between them. The CDR3 DNA sequence: TGTGCCAGCCGATCGGGACTCTCCTACGAGCAGTACTTC. This gives the protein CASRSGLSYEQYF.

The chain couples TRBV21-1 to TRBJ2-2; the D call TRBD1 from the table was never checked on the DNA. TRBV21-1 is classified as a pseudogene. The CDR3 loop spans 22 amino acids. CDR3 in amino acids: CASSKAPGQDSHYSANTGELFF. In DNA form, the CDR3 reads TGTGCCAGCAGCAAGGCGCCGGGACAGGATTCGCATTACTCCGCGAACACCGGGGAGCTGTTTTTT.

V is TRBV11-2 and J is TRBJ2-7, with D unresolved. Per germline, CDR1 SGHAT and CDR2 FQNNGV. The CDR3 is made up of 11 amino acids. V lost 1 base and J lost 12, with 10 bases in between. CDR3 bases: TGTGCCAGCAGCTTAGGAGTGGCGGTGTACTTC. Amino acid sequence: CASSLGVAVYF.

In this sample, this clone turned up once. The chain uses TRBV2 and TRBJ1-2; D not certain. There are 13 residues in the CDR3. V gave up 10 bases and J gave up 4 bases, with 16 bases separating them. Germline V gene data show CDR1 as SNHLY and CDR2 as FYNNEI. This CDR3 is CATYDGPSYGYTF. The CDR3 DNA sequence: TGTGCCACCTACGACGGACCCTCCTATGGCTACACCTTC.

DNA for the CDR3: TGCAGCGTTGAGAACGGTGAGCAGTTCTTC. Amino acid sequence: CSVENGEQFF. The chain has TRBV29-1 and TRBJ2-1; D is ambiguous. The CDR3 consists of 10 residues. Trimming stripped 3 bases from V and 9 bases from J, with 6 bases between. In germline, CDR1 is SQVTM, CDR2 ANQGSEA.

Note on this clone: Other DNA sequences in the same sample also yield this CDR3. J is TRBJ2-1 and V is TRBV27; no clear D. Germline CDR1 MNHEY, CDR2 SMNVEV (reference sequence). With 6 bases removed from V and 2 bases from J, the gap between germline ends came to 11 bases. This CDR3 has 14 amino acids. The CDR3 DNA reads TGTGCCAGCAGCCTAAGTGGTCCCTACAATGAGCAGTTCTTC. Translated: CASSLSGPYNEQFF.

This chain connects TRBV2 to TRBJ2-7; D gene ambiguous. The CDR3 is 15 amino acids. Trimming took off 2 bases at V and 0 bases at J, with 11 bases between the two ends. CDR1 SNHLY and CDR2 FYNNEI come from the germline V gene. The CDR3 nucleotides are TGTGCCAGCAGTGAAATGGGCCTGAGCTCCTACGAGCAGTACTTC. Translated: CASSEMGLSSYEQYF. The variable domain in full, with the rest retrieved from reference TRBV2 and TRBJ2-7, is EPEVTQTPSHQVTQMGQEVILRCVPISNHLYFYWYRQILGQKVEFLVSFYNNEISEKSEIFDDQFSVERPDGSNFTLKIRSTKLEDSAMYFCASSEMGLSSYEQYFGPGTRLTVT.

The genes are TRBV6-5 and TRBJ2-1; D gene ambiguous. Germline V gene sequence: CDR1 MNHEY, CDR2 SVGAGI. This CDR3 is 13 amino acids long. V was clipped by 2 bases and J by 7 bases, with 9 bases between them. The CDR3 protein is CASSYTDFNEQFF. DNA of the CDR3: TGTGCCAGCAGTTACACTGACTTTAATGAGCAGTTCTTC.

The rearrangement joins TRBV2 to TRBJ2-1; D unresolved. Trimming removed 7 bases at V and 6 bases at J, with 22 bases between. The CDR3 extends over 16 amino acids. The V gene's germline CDR1 is SNHLY and CDR2 FYNNEI. DNA for the CDR3: TGTGCCAGCATAAGCAGGCTCCGAGCTAGTTTCAATGAGCAGTTCTTC. This sequence encodes CASISRLRASFNEQFF.

The chain links TRBV14 to TRBJ1-1, with TRBD1 as a possible D gene (6 bases). The ends were cut back, 4 bases at V and 0 bases at J, with 15 bases in the middle. Germline V gene data show CDR1 as SGHDN and CDR2 as FVKESK. This CDR3 has 16 residues. DNA for the CDR3: TGTGCCAGCAGCCCGACAGGTCCCGATCTGAACACTGAAGCTTTCTTT. Protein product: CASSPTGPDLNTEAFF.

V is TRBV5-1 and J is TRBJ2-7; D perhaps matches TRBD1 (5 bases). CDR1 is SGHRS and CDR2 is YFSETQ in the germline V gene. V dropped 7 bases and J dropped 2 bases, with 10 bases sitting between them. This CDR3 is 12 amino acids long. In DNA form, the CDR3 reads TGCGCCAGCTTCGACAGAGCCTACGAGCAGTACTTC. As protein: CASFDRAYEQYF.

The chain couples TRBV11-2 to TRBJ2-7, with D maybe TRBD2 (5 bases). CDR3 length: 14 amino acids. With 5 bases removed from V and 2 bases from J, the gap between germline ends came to 13 bases. Germline CDR1 reads SGHAT; CDR2 reads FQNNGV. The CDR3 sequence: CASSLIPGTYEQYF. DNA for the CDR3: TGTGCCAGCAGCCTTATACCGGGGACCTACGAGCAGTACTTC.

About this clone itself: Other nucleotide sequences from this sample produce the same CDR3. The chain joins TRBV27 to TRBJ2-7, with D perhaps TRBD2 (6 bases). Germline assignment: CDR1 MNHEY and CDR2 SMNVEV (reference sequence). The CDR3 runs to 13 residues. Trimming shortened V by 3 bases and J by 3 bases, and 9 bases separated the two germline ends. The CDR3 sequence is CASSFRGNYEQYF. CDR3 coding DNA: TGTGCCAGCAGTTTTCGGGGGAACTACGAGCAGTACTTC.

This rearrangement joins TRBV7-9 to TRBJ2-2; no clear D. V was trimmed by 2 bases and J by 4 bases, leaving 11 bases between them. CDR3 length: 15 amino acids. In germline, CDR1 is SEHNR, CDR2 FQNEAQ (reference sequence). CDR3 in amino acids: CASSLKGPLTGELFF. In nucleotides, the CDR3 is TGTGCCAGCAGCTTAAAGGGTCCCCTCACCGGGGAGCTGTTTTTT.

The rearrangement links TRBV7-8 to TRBJ2-5; 9 bases are a match to TRBD2. The CDR3 has 16 amino acids. Per germline, CDR1 SGHVS and CDR2 FQNEAQ. Unmatched junction bases numbered 8, after V lost 3 bases and J lost 3 bases. The CDR3 nucleotides read TGTGCCAGCAGCTTCCGGGCGGGAGGGTATGAAGAGACCCAGTACTTC. It is translated as CASSFRAGGYEETQYF.

V is TRBV14 and J is TRBJ2-1; TRBD1 might be the D (6 bases). The germline V gene encodes CDR1 SGHDN and CDR2 FVKESK. Trimming took 0 bases from V and 9 from J, leaving 12 bases between them. The CDR3 sequence is 14 residues long. CDR3 coding DNA: TGTGCCAGCAGCCAAGAGGTACAGGGTTTTGAGCAGTTCTTC. It yields the protein CASSQEVQGFEQFF.

This chain connects TRBV5-3 to TRBJ2-7, with a tentative D call TRBD2 (5 bases). TRBV5-3 is an open reading frame, and its role is uncertain. This CDR3 region has 16 residues. Trimming shortened V by 4 bases and J by 2 bases, and 19 bases separated the two germline ends. The CDR3: CARSQPAGSSPYEQYF. Written as DNA, the CDR3 is TGTGCCAGAAGCCAACCCGCGGGCTCCTCGCCCTACGAGCAGTACTTC.

The chain uses TRBV11-2 and TRBJ2-1; 7 positions match TRBD2. Germline CDR1 reads SGHAT; CDR2 reads FQNNGV. V gave up 6 bases and J gave up 3 bases; unmatched junction bases: 8. The CDR3 length is 15 residues. The CDR3, as DNA: TGTGCCAGCAGGGGGCGAGGGACTAACTACAATGAGCAGTTCTTC. Its protein is CASRGRGTNYNEQFF.

The count of this clone is one. J is TRBJ2-7 and V is TRBV11-2, with no clear D. With 5 bases removed from V and 2 bases from J, the gap between germline ends came to 10 bases. The CDR3 spans 13 residues. The germline V gene encodes CDR1 SGHAT and CDR2 FQNNGV. This chain's CDR3 is CASSNMAAYEQYF. The CDR3 DNA reads as TGTGCCAGCAGCAACATGGCCGCCTACGAGCAGTACTTC. The full variable domain, its missing parts supplied by reference TRBV11-2 and TRBJ2-7, is EAGVAQSPRYKIIEKRQSVAFWCNPISGHATLYWYQQILGQGPKLLIQFQNNGVVDDSQLPKDRFSAERLKGVDSTLKIQPAKLEDSAVYLCASSNMAAYEQYFGPGTRLTVT.